The sequence of this T cell receptor beta chain was determined in a study of regulatory T cells in long-lasting Graves disease. Trimming took off 2 bases at V and 7 bases at J, with 11 bases between the two ends. Germline V gives CDR1 GTSNPN, CDR2 SVGIG (reference sequence). The CDR3 is 12 amino acids. Time point specified: newly diagnosed GD, antithyroid drugs for less than 3 months. PBMCs were the source of the RNA used for TCR sequencing. A volume of roughly 9.1 milliliters of peripheral blood was collected in EDTA tubes. Combining iRepertoire HTBI primers with Arm-PCR of CDR3 regions, the authors built TCR beta libraries. TCRdb recomputed calls from the multiplex PCR reads with MiXCR, one row per CDR3 protein. The data contain roughly 610,000 distinct CDR3 sequences, 15% to 20% of them singletons. The sample was also linked to a second study, of T cells in Graves' hyperthyroidism and ophthalmopathy. That source notes: Orbital computed tomography and thyroid ultrasound, together with serum TRAb and thyroxine and clinical symptoms, were used for diagnoses.

The receptor comes from a woman in her twenties or thirties with Graves disease. Sequencing was performed on peripheral blood mononuclear cells (PBMCs), taken at new diagnosis, from a patient treated with antithyroid drugs. The chain combines TRBV30 with TRBJ1-2; D unclear. As DNA, the CDR3 is TGTGCCTGGAGTCCCCGCGCGGGTGGCTACACCTTC. It encodes CAWSPRAGGYTF.